The 2 T cell receptor beta chains below come from one sample, sequenced in a study of cytomegalovirus exposure and HLA in healthy donors. PCR employed 60 Vbeta and 13 Jbeta primers. Assay used: immunoSEQ multiplex PCR; TCRdb lists only in-frame clones, some missing. The top ten clones hold around 6.6% of a sample with under 200,000 clones, roughly 88% of them seen once. The specimen sequenced was PBMCs. The source is a man aged 50-59 years in good health and CMV-seropositive.

The chain uses TRBV5-1 and TRBJ2-2; a weak D match, TRBD2 (6 bases). The V and J ends lost 7 bases and 4 bases respectively, with 14 bases between them. Germline assignment: CDR1 SGHRS and CDR2 YFSETQ. This CDR3 contains 14 residues. CDR3 sequence (DNA): TGCGCCAGCTTCCAACGGGGGTCCACCGGGGAGCTGTTTTTT. Translation gives CASFQRGSTGELFF.

The V and J genes are TRBV10-2 and TRBJ2-7, with TRBD2 matching 8 bases. Germline lookup yields CDR1 WSHSY and CDR2 SAAADI. This CDR3 has 13 residues. V lost 3 bases and J lost 7; bases outside the gene matches: 5. CDR3 sequence: CASSDGGAREQYV. CDR3 bases: TGCGCCAGCAGTGACGGGGGGGCTCGGGAGCAGTACGTC.